This T cell receptor beta chain stems from a study of shared clonotypes between healthy human individuals. About the research overall: The plates for each donor numbered three CD4 naive, three CD4 memory, two CD8 naive and one CD8 memory.

TCRdb's copy holds only in-frame clones and misses some; the assay was immunoSEQ multiplex PCR. This sample has about 1 million clones, with under 80% found just once. This CDR3 contains 9 residues. In the case of this clone: Its antigen is not identified.

The study's findings and limits: Researchers sampled blood only, noting tissue repertoires likely differ.

CD45RA-negative memory and CD45RA+ naive subsets were split from the CD4+ cells. This receptor was identified in a young man in good health. The sequenced sample consisted of memory CD4+ T cells sorted from blood. The subset is: CD45RA-negative fraction. The rearrangement joins TRBV12-2 to TRBJ1-5; the listed D gene, TRBD1, was not tested against the DNA. TRBV12-2 is termed a pseudogene. CDR3 bases: TGTGCAAGTCGCTCCGACAAGCATTTT. It translates to CASRSDKHF.